Listed below are T cell receptor beta chains from one sample, sequenced in a study of cytomegalovirus exposure and HLA in healthy donors. Repertoires were generated with immunoSEQ multiplex PCR, while TCRdb's copy carries only in-frame clones and drops some. This table has roughly 200,000 clones, 60% to 85% appearing once. Sequencing used PBMCs. Receptors were obtained from a girl between 5 and 17 years old in good health and CMV-seropositive. Each CDR3 is given without its conserved first and last residue. The D gene is left open where the match is weak.

>-|TRBJ2-7|TRBV7-2
ASSYTGSYEQY
>-|TRBJ2-5|TRBV29-1
SVAQETQY
>-|TRBJ2-7|TRBV15
ATSRAGGSSYEQY
>TRBD1|TRBJ1-5|TRBV7-9
ASSSGQAGQPQH
>TRBD1|TRBJ1-6|TRBV6-5
ASSVTGADNSPLH
>-|TRBJ1-4|TRBV11-3
ASFISVWALGNEKLF
>-|TRBJ2-3|TRBV5-4
ASSLETSSTDTQY
>TRBD2|TRBJ2-2|TRBV4-3
ASSQGLIAGGGELF
>TRBD1|TRBJ1-2|TRBV29-1
SGGPLDRGSGYT
>TRBD1|TRBJ1-6|TRBV7-2
ASSLETRRDSPTSPLH
>-|TRBJ1-6|TRBV14
ASSPLPNSPLH
>-|TRBJ2-7|TRBV9
ASSVDQGQGYEQY
>TRBD1|TRBJ1-2|TRBV2
ASRTPGQGSNGYT
>-|TRBJ1-2|TRBV12-5
ASGPGRPNYGYT
>TRBD1|TRBJ2-7|TRBV5-6
ASSPLDRASSYEQY
>-|TRBJ2-7|TRBV25-1
ASSEWEPYEQY
>-|TRBJ2-4|TRBV13
ASSFTTLIAKNIQY
>TRBD2|TRBJ2-7|TRBV27
ASSLEGLAGLIYEQY
>-|TRBJ1-1|TRBV11-3
ASSFAGGTEAF
>TRBD2|TRBJ2-7|TRBV6-4
ASSGPLGTSGGPSYEQY
>-|TRBJ2-7|TRBV2
ASSDPRGYHYEQY
>-|TRBJ1-2|TRBV5-4
ASSPGPGESYYGYT
>-|TRBJ1-6|TRBV2
ASKLSGGSYNSPLH
>TRBD1|TRBJ1-5|TRBV11-2
ASSEDRARQPQH
>TRBD2|TRBJ2-5|TRBV2
ASRRLAGDQETQY